This TCR beta chain was observed in a study of blood T cell repertoires in COVID-19. Across the study: The cDNA or gDNA used as material had been derived from T cells, B-cell-depleted T cells, or PBMCs.

The CDR3 spans 13 residues. Germline loops: CDR1 LNHDA, CDR2 SQIVND (reference sequence). The V end lost 6 bases, the J end lost 5 bases, and 14 bases lay between the germline ends. This clone was recorded a few times. The protocol was immunoSEQ multiplex PCR, while the TCRdb copy is restricted to in-frame clones and leaves out a portion. The table lists about 120,000 clones, 70% to 90% of them singletons. The sequence was collected from a man aged 45-65 years with acute or convalescent COVID-19. Sequenced: peripheral blood. V usage is TRBV19 and J usage is TRBJ2-7, with TRBD1 as a possible D gene (6 bases). The CDR3 DNA reads TGTGCCAGTAGGGAACAGGGTCTAGACGAGCAGTACTTC. Translating it yields CASREQGLDEQYF.